This is a list of T cell receptor beta chains from one sample in a study of blood T cell repertoires in COVID-19. This table comes from immunoSEQ multiplex PCR, and its TCRdb copy is limited to in-frame clones, with some not included. The table lists more than 85,000 clones, 82% of them singletons. The sequencing sample was made of peripheral blood. Receptors were obtained from a woman over 75 with acute or convalescent COVID-19. The CDR3 runs from the conserved cysteine through the conserved F or W. Fields, in order: J gene, V gene, D gene, clone size, CDR3 DNA, CDR3 protein. D genes are given only for firm matches. Size is omitted from some rows. Given values are once, few, many or a class for expanded clones.

TRBJ2-7 TRBV5-5 NA NA TGTGCCAGCAGCTTGGAAGGGACAATAACCTACGAGCAGTACTTC CASSLEGTITYEQYF
TRBJ2-7 TRBV2 NA once TGTGCCAGCAGTGTTCTCTACGAGCAGTACTTC CASSVLYEQYF
TRBJ1-5 TRBV30 NA NA TGTGCCTGGAGTGTACGGACAGCTAGCAATCAGCCCCAGCATTTT CAWSVRTASNQPQHF
TRBJ2-3 TRBV6-5 NA NA TGTGCCAGCAGTTACAGCACCCCTAGCACAGATACGCAGTATTTT CASSYSTPSTDTQYF
TRBJ1-2 TRBV7-2 NA NA TGTGCCAGCAGCCCAAAGGCCCGACAGTTGTATGGCTACACCTTC CASSPKARQLYGYTF
TRBJ2-4 TRBV11-3 TRBD1 NA TGTGCCAGCAGCCTAGAAGACAGGGGGGGAGATCGGTACTTC CASSLEDRGGDRYF
TRBJ2-3 TRBV4-3 NA NA TGCGCCAGCAGCCAGGGAGCGGTGTCAGATACGCAGTATTTT CASSQGAVSDTQYF
TRBJ2-4 TRBV14 NA NA TGTGCCAGCGGGCCGGCAGACGGGAAGAACATTCAGTACTTC CASGPADGKNIQYF
TRBJ1-1 TRBV5-1 NA once TGCGCCAGCAGCCCGGGGTCTAACACTGAAGCTTTCTTT CASSPGSNTEAFF
TRBJ1-2 TRBV5-6 NA NA TGTGCCAGCACTTTGTACGGAGAGTACTATGGCTACACCTTC CASTLYGEYYGYTF
TRBJ2-5 TRBV14 TRBD2 NA TGTGCCAGCAGCCAAATTCGAAGCGGGAGGGACCAAGAGACCCAGTACTTC CASSQIRSGRDQETQYF
TRBJ1-3 TRBV11-3 NA NA TGTGCCAGCAGCCCGGACAGAAGCTCTGGAAACACCATATATTTT CASSPDRSSGNTIYF
TRBJ1-6 TRBV12-2 NA NA TGTGCAAGTCGCTCTTATAGGGACAGGGTTCAATGGTCACCCCTCCACTTT CASRSYRDRVQWSPLHF
TRBJ2-3 TRBV4-3 TRBD2 NA TGCGCCAGCAGCCAAGATGTAGCGGGAGGGGCAGATACGCAGTATTTT CASSQDVAGGADTQYF
TRBJ2-1 TRBV5-1 NA once TGCGCCAGCAGCGTCGTAGCAACTGAGCAGTTCTTC CASSVVATEQFF
TRBJ1-1 TRBV18 NA NA TGTGCCAGCTCAGATTCACGGGGCACTGAAGCTTTCTTT CASSDSRGTEAFF
TRBJ2-2 TRBV18 NA few TGTGCCAGCCCTAAACCGGGACATTACACCGGGGAGCTGTTTTTT CASPKPGHYTGELFF
TRBJ1-1 TRBV6-5 NA NA TGTGCCAGCAGTTACGGGCAAAACACTGAAGCTTTCTTT CASSYGQNTEAFF
TRBJ1-1 TRBV7-9 TRBD1 NA TGTGCCAGCGGACAACAGGGGTTCACTGAAGCTTTCTTT CASGQQGFTEAFF
TRBJ1-1 TRBV7-2 NA NA TGTGCCAGCAGCGCTGACAGGCAGAACACTGAAGCTTTCTTT CASSADRQNTEAFF
TRBJ1-5 TRBV6-5 TRBD1 few TGTGCCAGTACCGGGACAGGACGAAATCAGCCCCAGCATTTT CASTGTGRNQPQHF
TRBJ2-1 TRBV5-1 TRBD2 NA TGCGCCAGCAGCTTGGTTGCGGGAGATTACAATGAGCAGTTCTTC CASSLVAGDYNEQFF
TRBJ2-5 TRBV5-1 TRBD2 NA TGCGCCAGCAGCCGGACCGGGGGGAAGGCACAAGAGACCCAGTACTTC CASSRTGGKAQETQYF
TRBJ1-1 TRBV2 NA few TGTGCCAGCAGTGTGGTGGAGGCGAGTGAAGCTTTCTTT CASSVVEASEAFF
TRBJ2-5 TRBV5-6 TRBD1 NA TGTGCCAGCAGCCAAAAGACAGGGAGAAAAGAGACCCAGTACTTC CASSQKTGRKETQYF
TRBJ2-1 TRBV6-5 NA NA TGTGCCAGCAGTTACGGCCTACGGCGGGAAACTGAGCAGTTCTTC CASSYGLRRETEQFF
TRBJ2-1 TRBV9 NA NA TGTGCCAGCAGCGTAAAGGGAGGAGTGGGGAATGAGCAGTTCTTC CASSVKGGVGNEQFF
TRBJ2-1 TRBV5-4 TRBD2 NA TGTGCCAGCATGCTTGGGGCCGGGAGGCTCTACAATGAGCAGTTCTTC CASMLGAGRLYNEQFF
TRBJ2-5 TRBV4-3 NA few TGCGCCAGCAGCCAAGTCTCGGGGGGCGCGGGGAGAGAGACCCAGTACTTC CASSQVSGGAGRETQYF
TRBJ2-3 TRBV2 TRBD2 NA TGTGCCAGCCTTAGGACAAGGACTAGCCGCACAGATACGCAGTATTTT CASLRTRTSRTDTQYF
TRBJ2-2 TRBV12-3/TRBV12-4 NA many TGTGCCAGCAGTTCCTCCACCGGGGAGCTGTTTTTT CASSSSTGELFF
TRBJ2-5 TRBV14 TRBD1 NA TGTGCCAGCAGCCAGGCCGGGACAGGGCATCAAGAGACCCAGTACTTC CASSQAGTGHQETQYF
TRBJ2-1 TRBV28 TRBD2 NA TGTGCCAGCAGTCTTACACGGCCTTTTGGACTAGCGGGATTGAGTAATGAGCAGTTCTTC CASSLTRPFGLAGLSNEQFF
TRBJ1-3 TRBV11-3 NA NA TGTGCCAGCAAAGCGGGAGAGGGGAGAAACACCATATATTTT CASKAGEGRNTIYF
TRBJ2-5 TRBV7-9 TRBD2 NA TGTGCCAGCAGCCCCCGACTAGCGACCCAAGAGACCCAGTACTTC CASSPRLATQETQYF
TRBJ1-1 TRBV20-1 NA NA TGCAGTGCCGCCTGGGGGCCGGTAGCTTTCTTT CSAAWGPVAFF
TRBJ1-2 TRBV28 TRBD1 few TGTGCCAGCAGACCCGGACAGGGAGGCTATGGCTACACCTTC CASRPGQGGYGYTF
TRBJ1-2 TRBV3-1/TRBV3-2 NA NA TGTGCCAGCAGCCTCTTCCGGACTACCCTAGAAAGCTACACCTTC CASSLFRTTLESYTF
TRBJ1-5 TRBV10-3 NA NA TGTGCCATCAGGGGCCGCGACAATCAGCCCCAGCATTTT CAIRGRDNQPQHF
TRBJ1-4 TRBV7-2 NA once TGTGCCAGCAGCCCCAGGAGGGGAGGGGAAAAACTGTTTTTT CASSPRRGGEKLFF
TRBJ2-7 TRBV28 NA NA TGTGCCAGCAGTGGGACTTTTATACGGTACGAGCAGTACTTC CASSGTFIRYEQYF